This T cell receptor (beta chain) appears in the sequencing data of a study of cytomegalovirus exposure and HLA in healthy donors. General observations from the study: Cytomegalovirus association was listed for 150 or so TCR beta chains. Previous analysis showed most TCR beta V segments were productive about 87% or about 30% of the time. Later work found most CMV-associated TCR beta chains apparently HLA-restricted.

As regards this clone: What it binds is not known.

Germline assignment: CDR1 SNHLY and CDR2 FYNNEI. The CDR3 consists of 14 residues. The PCR contained 60 Vbeta and 13 Jbeta primers. This table comes from immunoSEQ multiplex PCR, and its TCRdb copy is limited to in-frame clones, with some not included. The data contain about 130,000 clones, approximately 80% of them singletons. The TCR was taken from a man younger than 40 in good health and CMV-seropositive. The chain links TRBV2 to TRBJ2-5; 11 bases agree with TRBD1. The J call is doubtful: the DNA matches TRBJ2-7 better. The material sequenced was PBMCs. CDR3 nucleotide sequence: TGTGCCATCACCCGGGGACAGGGGGCCTACGAGCAGTACTTC. Its protein product is CAITRGQGAYEQYF.